What follows describes a single T cell receptor (beta chain). Its antigen is still unknown. This CDR3 has 14 residues. Trimming shortened V by 3 bases and J by 2 bases, and 10 bases separated the two germline ends. Germline loops: CDR1 MDHEN, CDR2 SYDVKM. This entry comes from a study of cytomegalovirus exposure and HLA in healthy donors. The wider study: In an earlier analysis, approximately 120 million unique TCR beta sequences were found from 150 million to 200 million T cells.

Findings and limits, study-wide: Altogether, some 170 TCR beta chains were recorded as cytomegalovirus-associated. The availability of immune exposure information extended only to CMV serostatus.

PCR involved 60 Vbeta and 13 Jbeta primers. Method: immunoSEQ multiplex PCR; TCRdb's copy keeps in-frame clones and lacks some. Here the sample table reports 200,000 to 250,000 clones. This receptor was taken from a girl aged 2-10 years in good health and CMV-seropositive. Sequences were obtained from PBMCs. The chain carries TRBV28 and TRBJ1-2; D is ambiguous. In nucleotides, the CDR3 is TGTGCCAGCAGTTTCAGTAGCAGAAACTATGGCTACACCTTC. Encoded protein: CASSFSSRNYGYTF.